This T cell receptor (beta chain) was profiled in a study of blood T cell repertoires in COVID-19. Across the study: COVID-19 samples from acute and convalescent phases originated in the United States, Italy and Spain. Sample material is recorded as cDNA or gDNA derived from T cells, B-cell-depleted T cells, or PBMCs.

Patients in Seattle were enrolled during active infection, then followed longitudinally. Looked up from germline, CDR1 is LNHDA and CDR2 is SQIVND (reference sequence). There are 14 residues in the CDR3. Trimming shortened V by 6 bases and J by 1 base, and 12 bases separated the two germline ends. In the authors' methods: Amplification of reference gene primers was used by the study to estimate nucleated cell counts. Only in-frame clones appear in the TCRdb table, and some are missing; sequencing was by immunoSEQ multiplex PCR. The D gene and trimming were derived from the DNA, and the V and J assignments and clone size from that table. The top ten clones hold around 6% of a sample with tens of thousands of clones, 70% to 90% of them seen once.

The rearrangement uses TRBV19 and TRBJ1-1; D not certain. This receptor was identified in an older man with COVID-19, enrolled during active disease. The sample taken for sequencing was peripheral blood. This chain's CDR3 is CASRSLPGNTEAFF. The CDR3 region has the DNA TGTGCCAGTAGGAGTCTCCCGGGGAACACTGAAGCTTTCTTT.